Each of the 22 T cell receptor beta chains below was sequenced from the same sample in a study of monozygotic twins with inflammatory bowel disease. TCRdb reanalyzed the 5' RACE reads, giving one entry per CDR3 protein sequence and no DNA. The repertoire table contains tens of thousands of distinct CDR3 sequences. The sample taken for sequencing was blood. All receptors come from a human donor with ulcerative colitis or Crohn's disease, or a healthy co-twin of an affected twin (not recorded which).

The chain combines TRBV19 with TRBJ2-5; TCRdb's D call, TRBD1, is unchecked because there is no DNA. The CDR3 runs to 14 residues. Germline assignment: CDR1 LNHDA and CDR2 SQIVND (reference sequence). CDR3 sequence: CASSISQGQETQYF.

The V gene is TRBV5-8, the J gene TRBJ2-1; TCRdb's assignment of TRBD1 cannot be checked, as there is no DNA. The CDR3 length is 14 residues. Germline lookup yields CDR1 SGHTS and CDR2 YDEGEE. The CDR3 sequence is CASSGGHHYNEQFF.

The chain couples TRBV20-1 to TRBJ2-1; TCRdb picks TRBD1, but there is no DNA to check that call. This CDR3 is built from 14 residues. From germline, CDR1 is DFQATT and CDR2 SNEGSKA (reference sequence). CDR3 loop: CSVSGLARGVEQFF.

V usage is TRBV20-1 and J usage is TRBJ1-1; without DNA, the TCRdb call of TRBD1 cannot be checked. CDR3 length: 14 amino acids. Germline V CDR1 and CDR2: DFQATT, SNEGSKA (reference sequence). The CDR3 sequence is CSAVTGGVNTEAFF.

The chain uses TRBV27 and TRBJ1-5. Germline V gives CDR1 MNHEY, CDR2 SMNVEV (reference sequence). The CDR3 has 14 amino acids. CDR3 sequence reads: CASSRENSNQPQHF.

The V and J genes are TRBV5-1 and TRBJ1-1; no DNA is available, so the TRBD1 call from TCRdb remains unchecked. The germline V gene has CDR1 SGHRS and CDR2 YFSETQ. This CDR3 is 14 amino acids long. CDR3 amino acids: CASSSRGENTEAFF.

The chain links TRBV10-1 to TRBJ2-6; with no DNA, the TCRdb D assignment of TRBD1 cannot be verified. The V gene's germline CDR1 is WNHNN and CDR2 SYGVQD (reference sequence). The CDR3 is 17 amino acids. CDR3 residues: CAREVRQGYSGANVLTF.

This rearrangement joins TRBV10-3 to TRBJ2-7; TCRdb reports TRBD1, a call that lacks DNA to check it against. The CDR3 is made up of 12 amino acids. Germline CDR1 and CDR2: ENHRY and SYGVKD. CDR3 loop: CAISEQAREQYF.

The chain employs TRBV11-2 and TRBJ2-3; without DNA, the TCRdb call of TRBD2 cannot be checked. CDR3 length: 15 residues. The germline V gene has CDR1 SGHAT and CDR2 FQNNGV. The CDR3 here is CASSFPSGGTDTQYF.

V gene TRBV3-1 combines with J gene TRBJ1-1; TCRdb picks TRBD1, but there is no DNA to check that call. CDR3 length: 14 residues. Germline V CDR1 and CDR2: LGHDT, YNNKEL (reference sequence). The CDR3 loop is CASSQEGQGTEAFF.

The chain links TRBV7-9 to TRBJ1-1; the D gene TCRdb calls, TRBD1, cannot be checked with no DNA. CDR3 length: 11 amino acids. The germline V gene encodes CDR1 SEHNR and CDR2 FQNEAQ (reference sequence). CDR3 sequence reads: CATDRVTEAFF.

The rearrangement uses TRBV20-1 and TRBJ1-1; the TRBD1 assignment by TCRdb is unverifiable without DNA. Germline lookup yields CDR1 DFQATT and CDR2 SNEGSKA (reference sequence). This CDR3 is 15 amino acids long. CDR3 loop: CSASSWETGGPEAFF.

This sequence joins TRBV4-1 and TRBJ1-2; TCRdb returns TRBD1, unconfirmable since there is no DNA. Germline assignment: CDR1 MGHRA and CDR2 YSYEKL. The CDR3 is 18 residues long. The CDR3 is CASTPWFSKARPPYGYTF.

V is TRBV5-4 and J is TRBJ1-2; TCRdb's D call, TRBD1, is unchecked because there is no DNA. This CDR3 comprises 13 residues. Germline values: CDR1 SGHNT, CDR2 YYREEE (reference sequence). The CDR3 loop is CASSLDGGYGYTF. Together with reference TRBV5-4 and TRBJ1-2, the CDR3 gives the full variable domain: ETGVTQSPTHLIKTRGQQVTLRCSSQSGHNTVSWYQQALGQGPQFIFQYYREEENGRGNFPPRFSGLQFPNYSSELNVNALELDDSALYLCASSLDGGYGYTFGSGTRLTVV.

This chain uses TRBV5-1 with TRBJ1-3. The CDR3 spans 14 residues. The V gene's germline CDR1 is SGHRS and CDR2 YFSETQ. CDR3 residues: CASSLGDSGNTIYF.

CDR3 protein: CASSLTLATNEKLFF. This chain uses TRBV7-8 with TRBJ1-4. The CDR3 is 15 residues long. Germline lookup yields CDR1 SGHVS and CDR2 FQNEAQ. Full variable domain (missing parts from reference TRBV7-8 and TRBJ1-4): GAGVSQSPRYKVAKRGQDVALRCDPISGHVSLFWYQQALGQGPEFLTYFQNEAQLDKSGLPSDRFFAERPEGSVSTLKIQRTQQEDSAVYLCASSLTLATNEKLFFGSGTQLSVL.

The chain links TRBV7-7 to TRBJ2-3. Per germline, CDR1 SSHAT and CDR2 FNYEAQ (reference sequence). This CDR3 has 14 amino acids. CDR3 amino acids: CASSSGGWTDTQYF.

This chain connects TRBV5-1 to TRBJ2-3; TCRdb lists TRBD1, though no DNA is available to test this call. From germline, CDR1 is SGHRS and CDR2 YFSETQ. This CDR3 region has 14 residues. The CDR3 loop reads CASSLGQEEDTQYF.

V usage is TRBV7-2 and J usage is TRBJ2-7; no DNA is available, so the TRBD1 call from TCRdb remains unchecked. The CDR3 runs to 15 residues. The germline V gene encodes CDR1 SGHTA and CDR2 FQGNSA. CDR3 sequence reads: CASSSRQDFSYEQYF.

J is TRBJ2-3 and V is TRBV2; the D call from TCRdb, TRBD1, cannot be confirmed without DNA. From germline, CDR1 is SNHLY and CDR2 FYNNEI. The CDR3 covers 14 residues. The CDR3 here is CAIDRGGSADTQYF. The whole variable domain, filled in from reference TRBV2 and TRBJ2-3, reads EPEVTQTPSHQVTQMGQEVILRCVPISNHLYFYWYRQILGQKVEFLVSFYNNEISEKSEIFDDQFSVERPDGSNFTLKIRSTKLEDSAMYFCAIDRGGSADTQYFGPGTRLTVL.

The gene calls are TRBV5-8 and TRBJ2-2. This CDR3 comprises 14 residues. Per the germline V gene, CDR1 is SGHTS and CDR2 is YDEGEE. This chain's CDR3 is CASSFTTNTGELFF.

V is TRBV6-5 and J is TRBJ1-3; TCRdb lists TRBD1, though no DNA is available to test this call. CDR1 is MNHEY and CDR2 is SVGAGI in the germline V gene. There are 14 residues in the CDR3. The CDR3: CASSYEGSGNTIYF.